A single sample is the source of the 21 T cell receptor beta chains below, sequenced in a study of blood T cell repertoires in COVID-19. Generated by immunoSEQ multiplex PCR, the TCRdb table keeps only in-frame clones and is missing some. The data hold fewer than 150,000 clones, with 85% observed a single time. The sample consisted of peripheral blood. The origin of the receptors is a human donor in a cohort sampled during active COVID-19.

The V gene is TRBV24-1, the J gene TRBJ2-1, with a tentative D call TRBD1 (5 bases). Germline V CDR1 and CDR2: KGHDR, SFDVKD. V lost 3 bases to trimming and J lost 7 bases, with 15 bases between them. The CDR3 consists of 15 residues. CDR3 sequence: CATSDTAGPDNEQFF. For the CDR3, the DNA is TGTGCCACCAGTGATACGGCAGGGCCCGATAATGAGCAGTTCTTC.

The gene calls are TRBV5-1 and TRBJ2-7, with TRBD1 matching 8 bases. V dropped 2 bases and J dropped 2; count of bases not matched to a gene: 9. Germline V lookup: CDR1 SGHRS, CDR2 YFSETQ. The CDR3 runs 16 residues. The CDR3 loop reads CASSFSDQGAPYEQYF. The CDR3 DNA reads TGCGCCAGCAGCTTCTCCGACCAGGGGGCCCCCTACGAGCAGTACTTC.

This clone was seen only a few times. The J gene is TRBJ2-1, the V gene TRBV14; D uncertain. The ends were cut back, 6 bases at V and 2 bases at J, with 11 bases in the middle. The CDR3 length is 14 residues. From germline, CDR1 is SGHDN and CDR2 FVKESK. CDR3 coding DNA: TGTGCCAGCAGAGCCCGTGGTCCCTACAATGAGCAGTTCTTC. Amino acid sequence: CASRARGPYNEQFF. Full variable domain (outside the CDR3, taken from reference TRBV14 and TRBJ2-1): EAGVTQFPSHSVIEKGQTVTLRCDPISGHDNLYWYRRVMGKEIKFLLHFVKESKQDESGMPNNRFLAERTGGTYSTLKVQPAELEDSGVYFCASRARGPYNEQFFGPGTRLTVL.

The CDR3 coding sequence is TGCGCCAGCAGCTTGGGGCAGAACTACGAGCAGTACTTC. Translated: CASSLGQNYEQYF. The J gene is TRBJ2-7, the V gene TRBV5-1, with no clear D. Trimming shortened V by 0 bases and J by 3 bases, and 7 bases separated the two germline ends. Germline V gene sequence: CDR1 SGHRS, CDR2 YFSETQ. CDR3 length equals 13 residues.

This clone showed up just a few times. This chain connects TRBV5-4 to TRBJ1-1; 8 bases align to TRBD1. V lost 4 bases to trimming and J lost 2 bases; unmatched junction nucleotides: 7. CDR1 SGHNT and CDR2 YYREEE come from the germline V gene (reference sequence). There are 15 residues in the CDR3. The CDR3 bases are TGTGCCAGCAGCGGAAGACAGGGGATTAACACTGAAGCTTTCTTT. Its protein is CASSGRQGINTEAFF.

V usage is TRBV2 and J usage is TRBJ1-5; D not resolved. CDR1 SNHLY and CDR2 FYNNEI come from the germline V gene. Between the trimmed V and J ends, which lost 2 bases and 5 bases, there was a span of 10 bases. The CDR3 runs 14 residues. The CDR3: CASSERRGDQPQHF. DNA for the CDR3: TGTGCCAGCAGTGAACGGCGAGGAGATCAGCCCCAGCATTTT.

The chain employs TRBV7-9 and TRBJ2-3; TRBD2 matches at 10 bases. The CDR3 runs 15 residues. The ends lost 5 bases at V and 2 bases at J; junction bases unmatched: 4. The germline CDR1 and CDR2 sequences are SEHNR and FQNEAQ (reference sequence). Here the CDR3 reads CASSRSGGATDTQYF. CDR3 nucleotides: TGTGCCAGCAGCCGAAGCGGGGGGGCCACAGATACGCAGTATTTT.

The chain carries TRBV6-4 and TRBJ1-1; D gene ambiguous. V shed 2 bases and J shed 2 bases, with 6 bases lying between them. The CDR3 runs to 13 residues. Germline CDR1 reads MRHNA; CDR2 reads SNTAGT. The CDR3 region is CASSDGLNTEAFF. The CDR3 bases are TGTGCCAGCAGTGACGGGCTTAACACTGAAGCTTTCTTT.

DNA of the CDR3: TGTGCCACCAGTGATTGGACAGGCTCGGGCAATGAGCAGTTCTTC. This sequence encodes CATSDWTGSGNEQFF. The V call is TRBV24-1, the J call TRBJ2-1; 7 nucleotides match TRBD1. J gave up 6 bases and V 2 bases, and 6 bases lay outside the gene matches. This CDR3 is built from 15 residues. Per the germline V gene, CDR1 is KGHDR and CDR2 is SFDVKD.

The rearrangement joins TRBV16 to TRBJ1-4, with D unclear. Trimming took off 0 bases at V and 0 bases at J, with 20 bases between the two ends. The CDR3 sequence is 20 residues long. The germline gives CDR1 KGHSY, CDR2 FQNENV. Here the CDR3 reads CASSQSSGQVASATNEKLFF. DNA of the CDR3: TGTGCCAGCAGCCAATCGAGTGGGCAGGTGGCGTCGGCAACTAATGAAAAACTGTTTTTT.

A single count supports this clone. V and J are TRBV10-3 and TRBJ1-2, with D possibly TRBD1 on 6 matching bases. Trimming cost V 3 bases and J 1 base, with 9 bases left between them. Looked up from germline, CDR1 is ENHRY and CDR2 is SYGVKD. There are 14 residues in the CDR3. The CDR3 DNA follows: TGTGCCATCAGTGAAAGGACAGATAACTATGGCTACACCTTC. It is translated as CAISERTDNYGYTF.

V usage is TRBV27 and J usage is TRBJ1-3, with no clear D. Germline CDR1 is MNHEY and CDR2 is SMNVEV (reference sequence). V lost 8 bases to trimming and J lost 2 bases, with 10 bases between them. The CDR3 covers 13 residues. The chain's CDR3 is CASRNSAGNTIYF. The CDR3 DNA is TGTGCCAGCCGAAACAGTGCTGGAAACACCATATATTTT.

The V call is TRBV7-2, the J call TRBJ2-3, with 8 nucleotides matching TRBD2. Germline trimming cut 5 bases from V and 4 bases from J; bases unmatched to any gene: 2. The CDR3 sequence is 13 residues long. Germline CDR1 SGHTA, CDR2 FQGNSA. The CDR3 nucleotides read TGTGCCAGCAGCCGCGGGGGGTCAGATACGCAGTATTTT. It is translated as CASSRGGSDTQYF.

This chain's CDR3 is CSASGAVFDYGYTF. The CDR3 DNA reads TGCAGTGCTAGTGGGGCAGTCTTCGACTATGGCTACACCTTC. This rearrangement joins TRBV20-1 to TRBJ1-2, with a tentative D call TRBD1 (5 bases). Germline V gives CDR1 DFQATT, CDR2 SNEGSKA (reference sequence). There are 14 residues in the CDR3. Trimming took 3 bases from V and 3 from J, leaving 14 bases between them.

This clone was seen once. The rearrangement joins TRBV24-1 to TRBJ2-7; D is perhaps TRBD2 (6 bases). Trimming removed 4 bases from V and 3 bases from J, with 9 bases in between. Germline V gene sequence: CDR1 KGHDR, CDR2 SFDVKD. This CDR3 is built from 13 residues. CDR3 DNA: TGTGCCACCAGTGACCCCGGGGGCTACGAGCAGTACTTC. Amino acid sequence: CATSDPGGYEQYF.

The chain uses TRBV6-2 or TRBV6-3 and TRBJ2-5, with D perhaps TRBD2 (6 bases). Germline lookup yields CDR1 MNHEY and CDR2 SVGEGT. The V and J ends lost 5 bases and 5 bases respectively, with 9 bases between them. CDR3 length: 12 residues. The CDR3 protein is CASSRREETQYF. In DNA form, the CDR3 reads TGTGCCAGCAGTAGACGGGAGGAGACCCAGTACTTC.

The CDR3 region is CAISEDRVFTRDNQPQHF. The CDR3 bases are TGTGCCATCAGTGAAGACAGGGTCTTCACGAGGGACAATCAGCCCCAGCATTTT. The chain links TRBV10-3 to TRBJ1-5; 7 bases map to TRBD1. The CDR3 loop spans 18 amino acids. Trimming took 3 bases from V and 3 from J; bases not matched to a gene: 14. Germline V gene sequence: CDR1 ENHRY, CDR2 SYGVKD.

The chain couples TRBV6-5 to TRBJ2-7, with D perhaps TRBD1 (6 bases). The CDR3 has 15 amino acids. Trimming shortened V by 6 bases and J by 2 bases, and 17 bases separated the two germline ends. Germline-derived CDR1 and CDR2 are MNHEY and SVGAGI. In nucleotides, the CDR3 is TGTGCCAGCAGCCTCGGACAGTCAGGGGCCTACGAGCAGTACTTC. Amino acid sequence: CASSLGQSGAYEQYF.

The chain couples TRBV4-2 to TRBJ2-1; 7 nucleotides agree with TRBD2. The J segment lost 5 bases and the V segment lost 1 base, leaving 23 bases of the junction unmatched. CDR3 length equals 21 residues. Germline values: CDR1 LGHNA, CDR2 YNFKEQ. The CDR3 protein is CASSQVKIWGGGKVVDNEQFF. In DNA form, the CDR3 reads TGTGCCAGCAGCCAAGTTAAAATTTGGGGCGGGGGAAAGGTGGTTGACAATGAGCAGTTCTTC.

The chain combines TRBV5-1 with TRBJ2-3; D gene uncertain. V lost 2 bases to trimming and J lost 1 base, with 5 bases between them. Germline V gives CDR1 SGHRS, CDR2 YFSETQ. The CDR3 sequence is 13 residues long. CDR3 nucleotide sequence: TGCGCCAGCAGCTTCTCAGGCACAGATACGCAGTATTTT. It codes for CASSFSGTDTQYF.

The chain uses TRBV20-1 and TRBJ2-7; TRBD2 agrees at 8 bases. Germline CDR1 is DFQATT and CDR2 is SNEGSKA (reference sequence). V was pared by 3 bases and J by 6 bases, with 16 bases of the junction left unmatched. This CDR3 has 16 residues. This CDR3 is CSASRPSGGLVGEQYF. In DNA form, the CDR3 reads TGCAGTGCTAGTAGGCCGTCGGGGGGGCTGGTTGGCGAGCAGTACTTC.